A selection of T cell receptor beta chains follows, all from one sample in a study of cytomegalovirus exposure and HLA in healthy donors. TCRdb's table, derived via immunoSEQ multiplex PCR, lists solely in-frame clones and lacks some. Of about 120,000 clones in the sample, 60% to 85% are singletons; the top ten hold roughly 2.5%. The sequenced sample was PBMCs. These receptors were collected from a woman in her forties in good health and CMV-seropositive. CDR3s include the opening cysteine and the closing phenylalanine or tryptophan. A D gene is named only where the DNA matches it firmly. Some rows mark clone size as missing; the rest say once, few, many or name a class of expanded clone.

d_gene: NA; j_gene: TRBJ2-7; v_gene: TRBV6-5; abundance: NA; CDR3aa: CASSRLGEQYF; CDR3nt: TGTGCCAGCAGTCGACTAGGCGAGCAGTACTTC
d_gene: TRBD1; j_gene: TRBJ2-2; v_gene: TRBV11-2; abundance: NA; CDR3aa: CASSLGTGDTGELFF; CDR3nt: TGTGCCAGCAGCCTTGGGACAGGGGACACCGGGGAGCTGTTTTTT
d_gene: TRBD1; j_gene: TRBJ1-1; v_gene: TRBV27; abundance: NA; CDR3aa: CASSLSPGQTSMNTEAFF; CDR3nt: TGTGCCAGCAGTTTATCCCCGGGACAGACATCCATGAACACTGAAGCTTTCTTT
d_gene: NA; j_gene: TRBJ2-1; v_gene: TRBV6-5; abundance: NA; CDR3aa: CASSYSFGEQFF; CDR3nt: TGTGCCAGCAGTTACTCGTTCGGTGAGCAGTTCTTC
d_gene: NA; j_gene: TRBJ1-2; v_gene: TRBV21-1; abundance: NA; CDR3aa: CARKLPRDRGPYGYTF; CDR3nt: TGTGCCAGGAAATTACCCCGGGACAGGGGGCCCTATGGCTACACCTTC
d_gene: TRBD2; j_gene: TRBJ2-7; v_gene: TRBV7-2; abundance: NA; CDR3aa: CASSDISGRVYEQYF; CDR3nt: TGTGCCAGCAGCGATATTAGCGGGAGGGTCTACGAGCAGTACTTC
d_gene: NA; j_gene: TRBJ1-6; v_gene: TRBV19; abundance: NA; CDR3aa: CASASGTENSPLHF; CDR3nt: TGTGCCAGTGCCTCGGGAACAGAAAATTCACCCCTCCACTTT
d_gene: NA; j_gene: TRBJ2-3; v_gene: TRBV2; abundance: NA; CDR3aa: CASSRGFPGTDTQYF; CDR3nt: TGTGCCAGCAGCCGCGGGTTCCCGGGCACAGATACGCAGTATTTT
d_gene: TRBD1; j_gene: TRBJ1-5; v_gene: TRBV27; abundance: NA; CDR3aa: CASSLGGGGGQPQHF; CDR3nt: TGTGCCAGCAGTTTAGGAGGGGGCGGAGGTCAGCCCCAGCATTTT
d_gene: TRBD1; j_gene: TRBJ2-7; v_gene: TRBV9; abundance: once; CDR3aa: CASSEQGGAYEQYF; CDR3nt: TGTGCCAGCAGCGAACAGGGGGGTGCCTACGAGCAGTACTTC
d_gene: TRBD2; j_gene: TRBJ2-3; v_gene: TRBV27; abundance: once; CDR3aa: CATGGAGALSTDTQYF; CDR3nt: TGTGCCACTGGGGGAGCGGGGGCCCTTAGCACAGATACGCAGTATTTT
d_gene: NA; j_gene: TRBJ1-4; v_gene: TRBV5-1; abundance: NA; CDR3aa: CASSLAHDSGEKLFF; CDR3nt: TGCGCCAGCAGCTTGGCCCACGATTCGGGGGAAAAACTGTTTTTT
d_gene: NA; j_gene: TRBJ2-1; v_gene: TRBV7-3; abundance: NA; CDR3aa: CASSLGVGNEQFF; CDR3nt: TGTGCCAGCAGTCTAGGGGTGGGCAATGAGCAGTTCTTC
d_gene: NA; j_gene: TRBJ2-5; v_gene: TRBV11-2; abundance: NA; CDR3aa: CASSFRGETQYF; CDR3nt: TGTGCCAGCAGCTTTAGGGGTGAGACCCAGTACTTC